The 23 T cell receptor beta chains in this list originate from one sample, sequenced in a study of cytomegalovirus exposure and HLA in healthy donors. Clones were sequenced by immunoSEQ multiplex PCR, and TCRdb holds only the in-frame ones, with some missing. The table includes just under 65,000 clones, roughly 94% detected once. Specimen: PBMCs. Receptors were obtained from a woman younger than 30 in good health and CMV-seropositive.

V is TRBV6-6 and J is TRBJ2-5; TRBD2 agrees at 7 bases. The CDR3 length is 16 residues. Germline lookup yields CDR1 MNHNY and CDR2 SVGAGI (reference sequence). After removal of 4 bases from V and 4 bases from J, the junction contained 12 bases not matched to a gene. CDR3 amino acids: CASSFPVRGLLETQYF. The DNA of the CDR3 is TGTGCCAGCAGTTTCCCCGTAAGGGGACTACTAGAGACCCAGTACTTC.

Only one count was recorded for this clone. The CDR3, as DNA: TGTGCCAGCAGCTTAGGAAGCGGGAGAAACTACAATGAGCAGTTCTTC. Residues: CASSLGSGRNYNEQFF. The chain is built from TRBV7-2 and TRBJ2-1, with 8 bases aligning to TRBD2. Germline V gene lookup returns CDR1 SGHTA and CDR2 FQGNSA. Trimming at V came to 1 base and at J to 3 bases, leaving 5 bases not matched to a gene. The CDR3 is made up of 16 amino acids. Looking up the rest from reference TRBV7-2 and TRBJ2-1 gives the full variable domain: GAGVSQSPSNKVTEKGKDVELRCDPISGHTALYWYRQSLGQGLEFLIYFQGNSAPDKSGLPSDRFSAERTGGSVSTLTIQRTQQEDSAVYLCASSLGSGRNYNEQFFGPGTRLTVL.

This rearrangement joins TRBV5-1 to TRBJ2-7; TRBD2 aligns across 7 bases. J was trimmed by 0 bases and V by 5 bases; bases with no gene match: 8. The CDR3 is 15 residues long. Germline V lookup: CDR1 SGHRS, CDR2 YFSETQ. The CDR3 DNA reads TGCGCCAGCAGTTTTAAAGCGGGGAGCTCCTACGAGCAGTACTTC. Translated: CASSFKAGSSYEQYF.

The rearrangement links TRBV15 to TRBJ1-5; D gene uncertain. V lost 8 bases and J lost 2, with 16 bases in between. This CDR3 region has 15 residues. In germline, CDR1 is LNHNV, CDR2 YYDKDF (reference sequence). The CDR3 reads CATALNDGGNQPQHF. In nucleotides, the CDR3 is TGTGCCACCGCCTTAAACGACGGAGGCAATCAGCCCCAGCATTTT.

CDR3 protein: CASSRLAGASYEQYF. DNA of the CDR3: TGTGCCAGCAGTCGACTAGCGGGGGCCTCCTACGAGCAGTACTTC. The chain recombines TRBV2 with TRBJ2-7; TRBD2 agrees at 12 bases. The V segment lost 5 bases and the J segment 0 bases; nucleotides outside the gene matches: 2. CDR1 and CDR2 from the germline V gene are SNHLY and FYNNEI. The CDR3 length is 15 residues.

V gene TRBV5-1 combines with J gene TRBJ2-1; 9 bases match TRBD1. J was trimmed by 3 bases and V by 0 bases; bases with no gene match: 7. Germline CDR1 SGHRS, CDR2 YFSETQ. CDR3 size: 17 residues. As DNA, the CDR3 is TGCGCCAGCAGCTTGGGAACAACAGGGGGCTTCTACAATGAGCAGTTCTTC. Translation: CASSLGTTGGFYNEQFF.

The rearrangement uses TRBV28 and TRBJ2-5, with 12 bases aligning to TRBD2. Germline CDR1 and CDR2: MDHEN and SYDVKM. J lost 4 bases, V lost 5 bases, and 5 bases had no gene match. The CDR3 covers 15 residues. The CDR3 loop reads CASSPSGGVGETQYF. The CDR3 DNA reads TGTGCCAGCAGTCCTAGCGGGGGGGTTGGAGAGACCCAGTACTTC.

The rearrangement joins TRBV11-2 to TRBJ2-7; 8 bases fit TRBD2. J gave up 3 bases and V 1 base, and 2 bases lay outside the gene matches. CDR3 size: 14 residues. Germline CDR1 is SGHAT and CDR2 is FQNNGV. CDR3 sequence: CASSLASGSYEQYF. In DNA form, the CDR3 reads TGTGCCAGCAGCTTAGCCAGCGGGAGCTACGAGCAGTACTTC.

The V call is TRBV2, the J call TRBJ2-3, with 15 bases aligning to TRBD2. CDR3 length: 21 residues. Germline V gene data show CDR1 as SNHLY and CDR2 as FYNNEI. V lost 6 bases to trimming and J lost 4 bases; unmatched junction nucleotides: 20. CDR3: CASRPPQGLAGGHVDSDTQYF. In nucleotides, the CDR3 is TGTGCCAGCAGGCCCCCCCAGGGACTAGCGGGGGGCCATGTCGACTCAGATACGCAGTATTTT.

This clone was observed once. The V gene is TRBV6-5, the J gene TRBJ2-1, with D tentatively TRBD1 (6 bases). V was clipped by 0 bases and J by 7 bases, with 16 bases between them. CDR3 length: 16 amino acids. Germline V gene data show CDR1 as MNHEY and CDR2 as SVGAGI. The CDR3 reads CASSYSWTAYTNEQFF. The CDR3 bases are TGTGCCAGCAGTTACTCGTGGACAGCCTATACAAATGAGCAGTTCTTC.

This chain joins TRBV5-1 and TRBJ2-1, with 13 bases that match TRBD2. Losses at the gene ends were 4 bases for V and 10 bases for J; bases not matched to a gene: 8. This CDR3 comprises 15 residues. CDR1 is SGHRS, CDR2 YFSETQ, per germline. CDR3 loop: CASSKRTSGSVEQFF. The CDR3 DNA follows: TGCGCCAGCAGCAAAAGGACTAGCGGGAGCGTCGAGCAGTTCTTC.

The rearrangement joins TRBV5-5 to TRBJ1-4, with a weak D call TRBD1 (6 bases). CDR1 is SGHKS, CDR2 YYEKEE, per germline (reference sequence). The CDR3 has 15 amino acids. V was shortened by 2 bases and J by 10 bases, with 18 bases between the two germline ends. CDR3 sequence (DNA): TGTGCCAGCAGCTTAGGGCAGGACAGAATTGGAAAACTGTTTTTT. This sequence encodes CASSLGQDRIGKLFF.

The genes are TRBV5-1 and TRBJ2-2, with TRBD2 identical over 10 bases. This CDR3 spans 15 amino acids. V lost 5 bases to trimming and J lost 5 bases; unmatched junction nucleotides: 6. Germline loops: CDR1 SGHRS, CDR2 YFSETQ. The CDR3 region has the DNA TGCGCCAGCAGACCGCTAGCGGGAGTAACCGGGGAGCTGTTTTTT. It yields the protein CASRPLAGVTGELFF.

This clone was found once. This sequence joins TRBV4-1 and TRBJ2-7; 9 positions match TRBD2. Looked up from germline, CDR1 is MGHRA and CDR2 is YSYEKL. The CDR3 covers 16 residues. J was trimmed by 9 bases and V by 1 base; bases with no gene match: 13. This CDR3 reads CASSQAGGLAGSRQYF. The CDR3 bases are TGCGCCAGCAGCCAAGCGGGGGGGCTAGCGGGATCAAGGCAGTACTTC.

This rearrangement joins TRBV7-9 to TRBJ2-2; 10 positions match TRBD1. This CDR3 contains 14 residues. J lost 6 bases, V lost 5 bases, and 3 bases had no gene match. Germline CDR1 and CDR2: SEHNR and FQNEAQ (reference sequence). CDR3 coding DNA: TGTGCCAGCAGCGTCGGACAGGGGGCCGGGGAGCTGTTTTTT. Protein product: CASSVGQGAGELFF.

Only one count was recorded for this clone. V usage is TRBV5-1 and J usage is TRBJ1-1; possibly TRBD1 for D (6 bases). This CDR3 is built from 14 residues. The germline CDR1 and CDR2 sequences are SGHRS and YFSETQ. V shed 3 bases and J shed 2 bases, with 11 bases lying between them. The CDR3 region has the DNA TGCGCCAGCAGCTCACGGACAGACAACACTGAAGCTTTCTTT. This sequence encodes CASSSRTDNTEAFF.

Only one count was recorded for this clone. The chain combines TRBV9 with TRBJ2-1; 8 bases agree with TRBD1. V trimming: 0 bases; J trimming: 11 bases; junction bases outside the gene matches: 13. The germline V gene has CDR1 SGDLS and CDR2 YYNGEE. The CDR3 sequence is 16 residues long. The CDR3 bases are TGTGCCAGCAGCGTAGGTGGGACAGGCCCTGGGGTTAAGCAGTTCTTC. Translation: CASSVGGTGPGVKQFF.

This sequence joins TRBV6-6 and TRBJ2-7; a possible D gene is TRBD1 (5 bases). The CDR3 contains 14 residues. Trimming took off 2 bases at V and 3 bases at J, with 11 bases between the two ends. Germline V lookup: CDR1 MNHNY, CDR2 SVGAGI (reference sequence). The CDR3 spells CASSYTQVYYEQYF. Written as DNA, the CDR3 is TGTGCCAGCAGTTACACACAGGTCTACTACGAGCAGTACTTC.

V usage is TRBV6-5 and J usage is TRBJ2-1; 8 positions match TRBD1. V trimming: 6 bases; J trimming: 9 bases; junction bases outside the gene matches: 7. The CDR3 is made up of 13 amino acids. Germline lookup yields CDR1 MNHEY and CDR2 SVGAGI. The DNA for the CDR3 is TGTGCCAGCAGCGAGACAGGGGTTGGTGAGCAGTTCTTC. Encoded protein: CASSETGVGEQFF.

CDR3 in amino acids: CASSRDSFGYTF. CDR3 coding DNA: TGTGCCAGCAGCCGGGACAGCTTTGGCTACACCTTC. The rearrangement joins TRBV7-9 to TRBJ1-2, with 7 positions matching TRBD1. Germline CDR1 is SEHNR and CDR2 is FQNEAQ (reference sequence). The V segment lost 5 bases and the J segment 7 bases; nucleotides outside the gene matches: 4. The CDR3 spans 12 residues. The variable domain in full, with the rest retrieved from reference TRBV7-9 and TRBJ1-2, is DTGVSQNPRHKITKRGQNVTFRCDPISEHNRLYWYRQTLGQGPEFLTYFQNEAQLEKSRLLSDRFSAERPKGSFSTLEIQRTEQGDSAMYLCASSRDSFGYTFGSGTRLTVV.

V and J are TRBV10-3 and TRBJ1-2, with D tentatively TRBD1 (5 bases). This CDR3 is 13 amino acids long. CDR1 is ENHRY, CDR2 SYGVKD, per germline. The V end was cut by 3 bases, the J end by 6 bases, with 11 bases between. The CDR3 sequence is CAISDYTGDGYTF. CDR3 sequence (DNA): TGTGCCATCAGTGACTATACGGGGGATGGCTACACCTTC.

The chain has TRBV7-3 and TRBJ2-1; 9 positions match TRBD1. CDR1 SGHTA and CDR2 FQGTGA come from the germline V gene. V shed 4 bases, J shed 4 bases, and the junction held 5 bases outside the gene matches. This CDR3 region has 15 residues. CDR3 bases: TGTGCCAGCAGCTCTGCCGGGACAGGGTACAATGAGCAGTTCTTC. Translation: CASSSAGTGYNEQFF.

V is TRBV4-1 and J is TRBJ2-7, with D uncertain. This CDR3 region has 17 residues. The germline CDR1 and CDR2 sequences are MGHRA and YSYEKL. V lost 1 base, J lost 0 bases, and 16 bases lay in between. CDR3 in DNA: TGCGCCAGCAGCCAAGTTCCCCGCGAGCTGATCTCCTACGAGCAGTACTTC. Its protein is CASSQVPRELISYEQYF.